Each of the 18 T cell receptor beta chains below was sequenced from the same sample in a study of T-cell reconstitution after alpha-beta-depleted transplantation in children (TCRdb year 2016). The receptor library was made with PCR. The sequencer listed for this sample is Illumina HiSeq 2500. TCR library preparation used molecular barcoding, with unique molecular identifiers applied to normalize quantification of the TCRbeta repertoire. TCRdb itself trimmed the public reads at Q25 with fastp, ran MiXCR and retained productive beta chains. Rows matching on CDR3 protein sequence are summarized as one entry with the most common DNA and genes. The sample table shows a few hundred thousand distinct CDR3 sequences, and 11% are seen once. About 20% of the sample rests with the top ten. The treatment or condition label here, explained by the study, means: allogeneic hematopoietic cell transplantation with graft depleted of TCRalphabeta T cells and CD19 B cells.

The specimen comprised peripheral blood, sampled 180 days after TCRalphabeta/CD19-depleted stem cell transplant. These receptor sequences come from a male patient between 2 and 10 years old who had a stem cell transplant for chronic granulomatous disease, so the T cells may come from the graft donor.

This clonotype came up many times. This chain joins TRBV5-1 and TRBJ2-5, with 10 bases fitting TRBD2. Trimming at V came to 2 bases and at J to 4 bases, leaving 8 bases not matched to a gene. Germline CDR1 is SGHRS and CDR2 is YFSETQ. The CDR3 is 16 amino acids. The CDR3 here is CASSFRLAGDGETQYF. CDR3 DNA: TGCGCCAGCAGCTTCCGTCTAGCGGGAGACGGAGAGACCCAGTACTTC. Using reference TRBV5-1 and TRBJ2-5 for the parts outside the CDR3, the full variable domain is KAGVTQTPRYLIKTRGQQVTLSCSPISGHRSVSWYQQTPGQGLQFLFEYFSETQRNKGNFPGRFSGRQFSNSRSEMNVSTLELGDSALYLCASSFRLAGDGETQYFGPGTRLLVL.

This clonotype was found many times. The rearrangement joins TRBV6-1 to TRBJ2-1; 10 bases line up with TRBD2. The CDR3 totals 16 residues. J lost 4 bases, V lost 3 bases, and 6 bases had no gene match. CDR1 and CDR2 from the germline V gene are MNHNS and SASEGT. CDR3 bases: TGTGCCAGCAGTGATGGGCTAGCGGGAGTGTACAATGAGCAGTTCTTC. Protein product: CASSDGLAGVYNEQFF.

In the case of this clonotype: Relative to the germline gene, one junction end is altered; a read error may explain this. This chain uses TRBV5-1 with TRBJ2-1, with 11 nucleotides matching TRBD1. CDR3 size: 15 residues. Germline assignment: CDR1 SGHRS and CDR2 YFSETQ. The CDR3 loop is CASSLGQGAGNEQFF. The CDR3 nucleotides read TGTGCCAGCAGCCTCGGACAGGGGGCGGGTAATGAGCAGTTCTTC.

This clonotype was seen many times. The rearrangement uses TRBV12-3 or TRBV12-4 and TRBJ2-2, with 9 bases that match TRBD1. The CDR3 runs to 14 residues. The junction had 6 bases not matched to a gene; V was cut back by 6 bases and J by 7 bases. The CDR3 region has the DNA TGTGCCAGCAGGCCGGGACAGGGTTACGGGGAGCTGTTTTTT. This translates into CASRPGQGYGELFF.

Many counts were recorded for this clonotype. The CDR3 loop is CASSSHLKNTEAFF. CDR3 DNA sequence: TGCGCCAGCAGCTCCCACCTCAAGAACACTGAAGCTTTCTTT. The V call is TRBV5-1, the J call TRBJ1-1; D gene uncertain. V was pared by 3 bases and J by 1 base, with 10 bases between. Germline loops: CDR1 SGHRS, CDR2 YFSETQ. The CDR3 extends over 14 amino acids.

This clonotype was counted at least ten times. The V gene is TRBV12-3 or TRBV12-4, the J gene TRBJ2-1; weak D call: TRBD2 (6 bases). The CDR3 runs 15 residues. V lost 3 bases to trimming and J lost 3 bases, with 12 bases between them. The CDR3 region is CASSLRLEHYNEQFF. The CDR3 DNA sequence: TGTGCCAGCAGTTTGCGACTAGAACACTACAATGAGCAGTTCTTC.

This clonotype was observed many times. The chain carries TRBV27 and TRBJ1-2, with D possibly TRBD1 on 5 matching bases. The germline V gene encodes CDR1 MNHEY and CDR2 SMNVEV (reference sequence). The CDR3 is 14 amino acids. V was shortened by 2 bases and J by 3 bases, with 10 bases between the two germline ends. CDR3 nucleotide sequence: TGTGCCAGCAGTTTACGGGGGGGACACTATGGCTACACCTTC. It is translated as CASSLRGGHYGYTF.

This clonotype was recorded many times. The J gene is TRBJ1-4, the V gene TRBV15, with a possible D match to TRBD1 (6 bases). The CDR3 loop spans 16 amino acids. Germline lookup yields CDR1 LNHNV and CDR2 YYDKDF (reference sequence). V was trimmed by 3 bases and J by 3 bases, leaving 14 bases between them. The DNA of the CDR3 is TGTGCCACCAGCAGTCCGGGGGGGCGCGCTAATGAAAAACTGTTTTTT. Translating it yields CATSSPGGRANEKLFF.

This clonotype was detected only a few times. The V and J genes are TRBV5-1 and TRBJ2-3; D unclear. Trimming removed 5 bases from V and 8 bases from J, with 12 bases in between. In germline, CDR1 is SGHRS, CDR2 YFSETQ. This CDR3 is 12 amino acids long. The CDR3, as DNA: TGCGCCAGCAGTGCAGACCCGGGTACGCAGTATTTT. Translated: CASSADPGTQYF.

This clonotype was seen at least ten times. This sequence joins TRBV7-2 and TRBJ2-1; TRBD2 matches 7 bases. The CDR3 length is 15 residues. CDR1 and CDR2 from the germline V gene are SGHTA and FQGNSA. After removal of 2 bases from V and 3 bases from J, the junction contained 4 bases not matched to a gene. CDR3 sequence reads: CASSLSPSGYNEQFF. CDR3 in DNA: TGTGCCAGCAGCTTATCCCCTAGCGGCTACAATGAGCAGTTCTTC. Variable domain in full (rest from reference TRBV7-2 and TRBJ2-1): GAGVSQSPSNKVTEKGKDVELRCDPISGHTALYWYRQSLGQGLEFLIYFQGNSAPDKSGLPSDRFSAERTGGSVSTLTIQRTQQEDSAVYLCASSLSPSGYNEQFFGPGTRLTVL.

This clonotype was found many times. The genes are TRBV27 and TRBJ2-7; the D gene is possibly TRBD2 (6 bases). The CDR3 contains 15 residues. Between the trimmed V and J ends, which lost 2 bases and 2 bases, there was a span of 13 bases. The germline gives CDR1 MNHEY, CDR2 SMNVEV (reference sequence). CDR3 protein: CASSLGGWGAYEQYF. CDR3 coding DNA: TGTGCCAGCAGTTTAGGAGGTTGGGGGGCCTACGAGCAGTACTTC.

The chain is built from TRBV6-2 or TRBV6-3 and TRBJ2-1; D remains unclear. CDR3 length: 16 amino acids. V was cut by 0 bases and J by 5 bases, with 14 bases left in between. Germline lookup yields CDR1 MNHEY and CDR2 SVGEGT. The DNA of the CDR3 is TGTGCCAGCAGTTACTCCCCAGCAACTATCGACAATGAGCAGTTCTTC. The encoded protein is CASSYSPATIDNEQFF.

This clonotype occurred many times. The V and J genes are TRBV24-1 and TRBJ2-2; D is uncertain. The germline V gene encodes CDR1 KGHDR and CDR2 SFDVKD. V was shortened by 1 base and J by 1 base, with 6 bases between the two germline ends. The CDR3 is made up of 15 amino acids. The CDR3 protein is CATSDFAKNTGELFF. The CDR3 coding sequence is TGTGCCACCAGTGATTTCGCAAAGAACACCGGGGAGCTGTTTTTT.

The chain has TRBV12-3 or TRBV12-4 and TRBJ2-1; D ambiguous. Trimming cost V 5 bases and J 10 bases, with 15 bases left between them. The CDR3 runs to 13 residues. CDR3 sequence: CASSVGYVGEQFF. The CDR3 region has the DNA TGTGCCAGCAGTGTCGGCTACGTCGGGGAGCAGTTCTTC.

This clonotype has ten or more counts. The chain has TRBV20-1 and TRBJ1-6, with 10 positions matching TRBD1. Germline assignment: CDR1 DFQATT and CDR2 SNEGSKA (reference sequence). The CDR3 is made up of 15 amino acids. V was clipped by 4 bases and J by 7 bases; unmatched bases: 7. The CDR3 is CSAKGTGDRNSPLHF. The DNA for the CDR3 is TGCAGTGCTAAGGGGACAGGGGATAGAAATTCACCCCTCCACTTT.

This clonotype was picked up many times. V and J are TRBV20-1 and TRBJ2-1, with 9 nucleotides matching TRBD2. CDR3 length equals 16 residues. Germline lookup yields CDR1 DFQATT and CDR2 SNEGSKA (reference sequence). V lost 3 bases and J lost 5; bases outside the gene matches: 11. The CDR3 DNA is TGCAGTGCTAGCCCCAAGCGGGGGGTGAGGGACAATGAGCAGTTCTTC. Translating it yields CSASPKRGVRDNEQFF.

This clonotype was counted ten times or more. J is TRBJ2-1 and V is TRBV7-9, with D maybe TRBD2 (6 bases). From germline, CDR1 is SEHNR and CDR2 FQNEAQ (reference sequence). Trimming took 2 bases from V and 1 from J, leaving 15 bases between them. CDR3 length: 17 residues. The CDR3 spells CASSLIAGGISYNEQFF. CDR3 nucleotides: TGTGCCAGCAGCTTAATAGCTGGCGGGATTTCCTACAATGAGCAGTTCTTC.

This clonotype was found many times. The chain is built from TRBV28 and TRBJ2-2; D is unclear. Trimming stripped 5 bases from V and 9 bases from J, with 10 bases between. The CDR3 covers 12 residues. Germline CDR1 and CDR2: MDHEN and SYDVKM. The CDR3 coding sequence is TGTGCCAGCAGTGACGGCCGCCGGGAGCTGTTTTTT. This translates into CASSDGRRELFF.